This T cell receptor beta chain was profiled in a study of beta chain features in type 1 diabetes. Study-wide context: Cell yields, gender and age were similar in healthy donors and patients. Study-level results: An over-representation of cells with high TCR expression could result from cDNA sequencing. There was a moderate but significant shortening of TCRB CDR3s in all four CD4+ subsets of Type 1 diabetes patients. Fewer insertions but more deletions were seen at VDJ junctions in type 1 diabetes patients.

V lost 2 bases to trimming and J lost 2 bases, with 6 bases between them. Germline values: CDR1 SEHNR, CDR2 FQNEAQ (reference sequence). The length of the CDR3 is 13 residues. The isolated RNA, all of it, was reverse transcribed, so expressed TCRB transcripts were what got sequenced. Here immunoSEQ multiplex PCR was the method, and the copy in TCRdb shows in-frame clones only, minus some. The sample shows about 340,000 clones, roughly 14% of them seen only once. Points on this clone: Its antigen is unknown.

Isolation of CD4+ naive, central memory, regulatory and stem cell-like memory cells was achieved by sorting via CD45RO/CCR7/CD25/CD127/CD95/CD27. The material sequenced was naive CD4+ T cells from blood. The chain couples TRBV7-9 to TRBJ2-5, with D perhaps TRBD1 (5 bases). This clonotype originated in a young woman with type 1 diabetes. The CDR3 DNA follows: TGTGCCAGCAGCTTACGACAGCAAGAGACCCAGTACTTC. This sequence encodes CASSLRQQETQYF. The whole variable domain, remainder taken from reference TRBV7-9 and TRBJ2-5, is DTGVSQNPRHKITKRGQNVTFRCDPISEHNRLYWYRQTLGQGPEFLTYFQNEAQLEKSRLLSDRFSAERPKGSFSTLEIQRTEQGDSAMYLCASSLRQQETQYFGPGTRLLVL.